The rows below give T cell receptor beta chains drawn from one sample of a study of OX40 agonist ivuxolimab in advanced cancers. The table came from immunoSEQ multiplex PCR; TCRdb's copy has only in-frame clones and leaves some out. The sample carries 72,000 or so clones, approximately 92% recorded once. The sequenced sample was CD4+ or CD8+ T cells sorted from blood, obtained in a trial of the OX40 agonist ivuxolimab. The receptor source for this set is an adult with an advanced solid tumor such as melanoma, head and neck, liver or kidney cancer. Both conserved end residues are trimmed from each CDR3. The order of the fields is V gene, J gene, CDR3 protein.

TRBV5-1	TRBJ2-7	ASSLDRVEQY
TRBV10-3	TRBJ2-7	ASSQGQSYEQY
TRBV7-3	TRBJ2-3	ASSSSTSGTDTQY
TRBV10-2	TRBJ2-1	ASKLAGGGEQF
TRBV6-5	TRBJ1-1	ASTQGGLNTEAF
TRBV12-5	TRBJ2-1	ASGLGTSQSEQF
TRBV5-4	TRBJ2-1	ASSKTPGPGLEKYNEQF
TRBV2	TRBJ2-3	ASILTGYTDTQY
TRBV29-1	TRBJ1-2	SVLVLYGYT
TRBV5-1	TRBJ2-5	ASSPQGWVETQY
TRBV7-9	TRBJ1-4	ASSPTRGGTREKLF
TRBV29-1	TRBJ2-7	SGGLAGGEQY
TRBV4-1	TRBJ1-5	ASSQPLRGQRNQPQH
TRBV7-3	TRBJ1-1	ASSTDSQTEAF
TRBV9	TRBJ1-3	ASSVPGGTIY
TRBV19	TRBJ2-1	ASSRPRGERGGPEQF
TRBV18	TRBJ1-3	ASSLQGSGNTIY
TRBV15	TRBJ1-3	ATSTHWTNGNTIY
TRBV7-9	TRBJ2-7	ASSDREPYEQY
TRBV6-1	TRBJ2-2	ASSGRRGEANTGELF
TRBV28	TRBJ1-5	ASRTEFGGNQPQH
TRBV6-5	TRBJ2-1	ASRNRGFEQF
TRBV29-1	TRBJ1-6	SVATGTGDSPLH
TRBV29-1	TRBJ1-2	SVTPVLSDIYGYT
TRBV7-9	TRBJ2-4	ASSSSHIQY
TRBV28	TRBJ2-7	ASSLYGETYEQY
TRBV4-1	TRBJ2-2	ASSLPSTVAVTGELF
TRBV6-5	TRBJ1-2	ASSAGALGGYT
TRBV5-4	TRBJ2-1	ASSPTGDKQF
TRBV10-3	TRBJ2-1	AISESTDSQRGQF
TRBV28	TRBJ2-1	ASSLWSLAGEGEQF
TRBV28	TRBJ1-2	ASSSLRRSRGYT
TRBV21-1	TRBJ1-2	ASSKAGQLNYGYT
TRBV6-1	TRBJ2-7	ASSVRGRWEQY
TRBV5-4	TRBJ1-1	ASSLGGTMNTEAF
TRBV5-6	TRBJ2-7	ASSFTGPYEQY
TRBV2	TRBJ2-3	ASRPHEY
TRBV5-4	TRBJ2-1	ASRKGTDGSNEQF
TRBV18	TRBJ2-7	ASSPQSGDNEQY
TRBV9	TRBJ2-2	ASSPQGGTGELF
TRBV6-6	TRBJ2-2	ASTRLAGDTTGELF
TRBV5-1	TRBJ2-6	ASSFDSSGANVLT
TRBV6-1	TRBJ1-5	ASRTNQPQH
TRBV5-1	TRBJ2-3	ASSFLAGSTDTQY
TRBV5-4	TRBJ1-3	ASSLDSYSGNTIY
TRBV15	TRBJ1-4	ATSRTNEKLF
TRBV18	TRBJ2-5	ASSPFGQETQY
TRBV7-2	TRBJ1-2	ASSLTRTGGYGYT
TRBV6-5	TRBJ1-4	ASSSSMRWEKLF
TRBV28	TRBJ1-4	ASSTGFFNEKLF
TRBV6-5	TRBJ2-2	ASSYLRGLVGELF